These T cell receptor beta chains were read from a single sample in a study of shared clonotypes between healthy human individuals. TCRdb's copy holds only in-frame clones and misses some; the assay was immunoSEQ multiplex PCR. The profile shows approximately 740,000 clones, less than 85% of them singletons. The specimen sequenced was memory CD4+ T cells sorted from blood. These receptors were obtained from a woman aged 25 to 45 in good health. The CDR3 runs from the conserved cysteine through the conserved F or W.

j_call cdr3_length v_call cdr3_aa
TRBJ1-3 17 TRBV11-2 CASSLSLLGASGNTIYF
TRBJ2-7 12 TRBV28 CASTTGFHEQYF
TRBJ2-3 16 TRBV5-1 CASSLGQGASTDTQYF
TRBJ2-3 15 TRBV6-4 CASSRLAGVTDTQYF
TRBJ1-2 13 TRBV6-5 CASRADRASGYTF
TRBJ1-2 14 TRBV7-9 CASSLETGRDGYTF
TRBJ2-3 18 TRBV27 CASSSASGRVARTDTQYF
TRBJ2-7 11 TRBV29-1 CSVADFYEQYF
TRBJ2-1 15 TRBV5-1 CASSQDTGSYNEQFF
TRBJ1-2 16 TRBV18 CASSPPTRGSNYGYTF
TRBJ2-1 14 TRBV5-4 CASSLANRGQEPFF
TRBJ1-5 16 TRBV4-1 CASSHILRGANQPQHF
TRBJ2-1 12 TRBV5-8 CASKLRGNEQFF
TRBJ1-1 13 TRBV7-2 CASSRDSNTEAFF
TRBJ1-1 12 TRBV28 CTVGVPEGGAFF
TRBJ2-3 15 TRBV6-6 CASSYGTSGTDTQYF
- 13 TRBV30 CAWRRSDRDEQYF
TRBJ2-7 17 TRBV2 CASRVSGLAGSSYEQYF
TRBJ1-2 13 TRBV28 CASSSEPYYGYTF
TRBJ2-3 17 TRBV7-9 CASSSPWIAGDKDTQYF
TRBJ1-5 14 TRBV27 CAPPCAGSNQPQHF
TRBJ2-7 16 TRBV4-1 CASSDLRLAGVGEQYF
TRBJ1-4 12 TRBV25-1 CASTGGNEKLFF
TRBJ1-5 15 TRBV19 CASRYDRNSNQPQHF
TRBJ2-5 16 TRBV10-2 CASSAQREWVQETQYF
TRBJ1-6 15 TRBV5-1 CASSLAAGGTGTLHF